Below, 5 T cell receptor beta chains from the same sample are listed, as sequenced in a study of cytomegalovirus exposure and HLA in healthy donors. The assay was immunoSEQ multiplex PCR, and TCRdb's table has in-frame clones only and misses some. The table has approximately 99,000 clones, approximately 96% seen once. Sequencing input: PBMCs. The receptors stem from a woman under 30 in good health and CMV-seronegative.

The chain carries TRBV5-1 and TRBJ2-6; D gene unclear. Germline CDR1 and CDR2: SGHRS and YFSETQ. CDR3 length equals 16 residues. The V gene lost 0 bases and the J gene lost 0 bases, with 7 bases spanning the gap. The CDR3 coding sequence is TGCGCCAGCAGCTTGGACAGCCCCTCTGGGGCCAACGTCCTGACTTTC. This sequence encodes CASSLDSPSGANVLTF.

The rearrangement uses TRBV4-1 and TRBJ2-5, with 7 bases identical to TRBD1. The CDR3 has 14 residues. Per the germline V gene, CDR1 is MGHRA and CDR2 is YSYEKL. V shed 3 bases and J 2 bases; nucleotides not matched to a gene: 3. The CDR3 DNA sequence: TGCGCCAGCAGCCAGCAGGGGGAGCAAGAGACCCAGTACTTC. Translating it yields CASSQQGEQETQYF.

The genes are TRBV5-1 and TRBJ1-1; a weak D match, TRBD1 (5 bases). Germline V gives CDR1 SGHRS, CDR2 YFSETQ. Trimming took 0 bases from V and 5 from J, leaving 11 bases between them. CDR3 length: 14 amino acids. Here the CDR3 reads CASSLGGGGTEAFF. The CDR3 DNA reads TGCGCCAGCAGCTTGGGGGGGGGAGGAACTGAAGCTTTCTTT. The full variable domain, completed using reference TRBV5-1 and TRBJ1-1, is KAGVTQTPRYLIKTRGQQVTLSCSPISGHRSVSWYQQTPGQGLQFLFEYFSETQRNKGNFPGRFSGRQFSNSRSEMNVSTLELGDSALYLCASSLGGGGTEAFFGQGTRLTVV.

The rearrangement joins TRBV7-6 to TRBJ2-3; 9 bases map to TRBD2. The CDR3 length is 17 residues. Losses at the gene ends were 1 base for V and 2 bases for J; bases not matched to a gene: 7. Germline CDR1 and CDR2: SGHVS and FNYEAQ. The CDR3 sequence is CASSLVGSGGHTDTQYF. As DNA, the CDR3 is TGTGCCAGCAGCTTAGTTGGTAGCGGGGGCCACACAGATACGCAGTATTTT.

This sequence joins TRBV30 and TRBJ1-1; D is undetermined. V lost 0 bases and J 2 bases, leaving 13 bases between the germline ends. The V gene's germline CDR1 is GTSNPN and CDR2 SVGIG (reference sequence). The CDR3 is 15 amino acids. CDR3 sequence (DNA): TGTGCCTGGAGTGTTGCAATAACAGATAACACTGAAGCTTTCTTT. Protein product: CAWSVAITDNTEAFF.